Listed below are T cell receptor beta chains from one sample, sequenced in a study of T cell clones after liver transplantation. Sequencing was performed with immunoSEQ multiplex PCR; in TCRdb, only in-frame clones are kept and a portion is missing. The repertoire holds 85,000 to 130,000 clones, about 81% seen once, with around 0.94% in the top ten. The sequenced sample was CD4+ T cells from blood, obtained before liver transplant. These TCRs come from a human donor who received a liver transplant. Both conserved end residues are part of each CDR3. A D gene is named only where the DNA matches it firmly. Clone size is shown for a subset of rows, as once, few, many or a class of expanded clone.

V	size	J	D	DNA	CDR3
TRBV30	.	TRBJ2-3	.	TGTGCCTGGAGAAAAACCACAGATACGCAGTATTTT	CAWRKTTDTQYF
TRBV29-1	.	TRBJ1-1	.	TGCAGCGTTGAATCGGGCATTGAAGCTTTCTTT	CSVESGIEAFF
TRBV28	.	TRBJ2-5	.	TGTGCCAGCAGGGGGCTGGACAGCCAGGGAGAGACCCAGTACTTC	CASRGLDSQGETQYF
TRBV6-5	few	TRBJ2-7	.	TGTGCCAGCAGGTCGAATTTGGTTCGCTACGAGCAGTACTTC	CASRSNLVRYEQYF
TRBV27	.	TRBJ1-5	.	TGTGCCAGCAGCCCCACCACCGGGGGGCGAGGGGATCGTAGCAATCAGCCCCAGCATTTT	CASSPTTGGRGDRSNQPQHF
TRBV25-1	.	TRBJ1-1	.	TGTGCCAGCAGTGGTATCCCGAACACTGAAGCTTTCTTT	CASSGIPNTEAFF
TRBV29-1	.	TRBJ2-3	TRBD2	TGCAGCGTTGGAGGCGGGAGGGGCACAGATACGCAGTATTTT	CSVGGGRGTDTQYF
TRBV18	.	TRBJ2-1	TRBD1	TGTGCCAGCTCACCGGGACAGAATTACAATGAGCAGTTCTTC	CASSPGQNYNEQFF
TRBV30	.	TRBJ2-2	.	TGTGCCTGGAGTGATAGGGAGCTGTTTTTT	CAWSDRELFF
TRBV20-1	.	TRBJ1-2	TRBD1	TGCAGTGCGGCAGCAGGGGGTGGCTACACCTTC	CSAAAGGGYTF
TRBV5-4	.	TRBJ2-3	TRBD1	TGTGCCAGCAGCGGACGGGACAGGGGAAGCACAGATACGCAGTATTTT	CASSGRDRGSTDTQYF
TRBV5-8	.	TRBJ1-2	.	TGTGCCAGCAGCCGATGGCAGGTTGGCTACACCTTC	CASSRWQVGYTF
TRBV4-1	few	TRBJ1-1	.	TGCGCCAGCAGCCACCAGCCCGACAGGATGAACACTGAAGCTTTCTTT	CASSHQPDRMNTEAFF
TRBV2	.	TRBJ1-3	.	TGTGCCAGCCGCCCTCGTGGCTCTGGAAACACCATATATTTT	CASRPRGSGNTIYF